This TCR beta chain is from a study of cytomegalovirus exposure and HLA in healthy donors. Overall study context: The platform used for the approximately 120 validation repertoires matched that of the 666 first-cohort repertoires, a later analysis reported. The study's findings and limits: TCR beta chains numbering some 160 were designated cytomegalovirus-associated. Subsequent analysis revealed that first-cohort TCR clusters tended to co-occur in the 130 or so validation repertoires.

TCRdb's copy holds only in-frame clones and misses some; the assay was immunoSEQ multiplex PCR. The sample has 150,000 or so clones; 80% to 90% are singletons. This CDR3 region has 16 residues. Germline CDR1 reads SNHLY; CDR2 reads FYNNEI. V trimming: 6 bases; J trimming: 2 bases; junction bases outside the gene matches: 10. About this clone itself: Its specificity is not known.

The sequencing sample was made of PBMCs. The TCR comes from a man aged 18 to 30 in good health and CMV-seropositive. The chain recombines TRBV2 with TRBJ2-7; 10 nucleotides agree with TRBD2. The CDR3 loop reads CASSEPSGGVAYEQYF. In DNA form, the CDR3 reads TGTGCCAGCAGCGAGCCCAGCGGGGGGGTAGCCTACGAGCAGTACTTC. Together with reference TRBV2 and TRBJ2-7, the CDR3 gives the full variable domain: EPEVTQTPSHQVTQMGQEVILRCVPISNHLYFYWYRQILGQKVEFLVSFYNNEISEKSEIFDDQFSVERPDGSNFTLKIRSTKLEDSAMYFCASSEPSGGVAYEQYFGPGTRLTVT.